This entry is about one T cell receptor beta chain. No cognate antigen has been identified for it. No base quality information exists; no much larger clone differs at one position. TCRbeta CDR3 regions were amplified from genomic DNA by means of the immunoSEQ Assay, a bias-controlled multiplex PCR. For the original study's pipeline: The number of nucleated cells in each sample was estimated from the amplification of reference gene primers within the assay. To quantify the absolute abundance of each unique TCRbeta CDR3 rearrangement, sequence reads were collapsed and filtered. For each sample, productive Simpson clonality was calculated as the square root of Simpson's diversity index over productive rearrangements. Here the immuneACCESS table is served through TCRdb, limited to in-frame sequences with V and J called. Missing clones are a known gap in these copies; in checked studies unresolved V genes cover under half, and the rest lacks a known reason. That table supplies the V and J calls and clone size; D and trimming were determined from the DNA. For this sample the table gives 150,000 or so clones, of which 80% to 90% were detected only once. The leading ten clones occupy roughly 4% of the sample.

The collaborating institutions used their own protocols to collect whole blood in K2EDTA tubes. For TCRbeta analysis, collaborator samples were shipped as frozen whole blood, as isolated PBMCs, or as DNA extracted from either sample type. The data originate from a study of blood T cell repertoires in COVID-19 (TCRdb year 2020). For the study in its entirety: Collaborator samples came from the United States, Italy and Spain and covered acute and convalescent phases of COVID-19. The material from the prospective study consisted of cDNA or gDNA derived from T cells, B-cell-depleted T cells, or PBMCs. Deeply sampled blood TCRbeta repertoires from subjects exposed to, actively infected with, or recovered from COVID-19 were included in the dataset. The repertoires were released in a freely available public database meant as a resource for research on the immune response to SARS-CoV-2. Samples were obtained from the ongoing ImmuneRACE study (first 160 participants) and from 1,254 subjects provided by 6 global collaborators. Nearly every sample came with metadata listing a de-identified subject ID, COVID-19 status, age in years and sex. Where available, HLA class I and class II types were obtained from metadata supplied by the sample provider rather than from assay-based typing. What the authors observed across the whole study: How much clinical and demographic metadata was included differed by source and by participant, and the metadata was provided uncurated.

Sequencing was carried out using peripheral blood. The clonotype was recovered from a woman aged 70-85 years with acute or convalescent COVID-19.

The bases read TGTGCCAGCACCTCGACAGGGGGAAACACCATATATTTT. The encoded protein is CASTSTGGNTIYF. Rearrangement joined TRBV7-2 to TRBJ1-3; 7 bases in between match TRBD1. Clipping removes 7 bases from V and 4 bases from J, with 4 as the unmatched junction base count. As encoded in the germline V gene, CDR1 is SGHTA while CDR2 is FQGNSA. Its CDR3 holds 13 amino acids, cysteine through phenylalanine. Only CDR3 DNA remains: 39 bases, in frame from the first base.